This T cell receptor beta chain is from a study of shared clonotypes between healthy human individuals. Using immunoSEQ multiplex PCR, the repertoire was profiled, and TCRdb retains in-frame clones only, with some absent. The sample carries approximately 710,000 clones, roughly 88% recorded once. The CDR3 has 15 amino acids. Trimming shortened V by 2 bases and J by 1 base, and 9 bases separated the two germline ends. The germline V gene has CDR1 LNHDA and CDR2 SQIVND (reference sequence). The J gene is TRBJ2-1, the V gene TRBV19, with D possibly TRBD2 on 6 matching bases. What was sequenced was memory CD8+ T cells from PBMCs. Subset given: CD45RO+ cells pooled with CCR7-negative TemRA cells. The sequence derives from a man younger than 30 in good health. Some clones in this sample may be carry-over from other donors' samples. The CDR3 region has the DNA TGTGCCAGTAGTATACTCGGGGGTTCCTACAATGAGCAGTTCTTC. Residues: CASSILGGSYNEQFF.